This entry lists 21 T cell receptor beta chains sequenced from one sample in a study of neurological immune-mediated disorders. MiXCR was run by TCRdb on the 5' RACE reads, yielding one entry per CDR3 protein. The top ten hold around 1.1% of the sample, which has over 65,000 distinct CDR3 sequences, 2.5% to 3% seen once. Specimen: PBMCs. The receptors shown here come from a woman aged 25 to 39 with multiple sclerosis.

This clonotype was seen many times. The V and J genes are TRBV18 and TRBJ1-4, with D possibly matching TRBD1 (5 bases). V was trimmed by 3 bases and J by 8 bases, leaving 10 bases between them. The CDR3 spans 13 residues. Germline V CDR1 and CDR2: KGHSH, LQKENI. In DNA, the CDR3 is TGTGCCAGCTCACCGTACCAGGGAGAAAAACTGTTTTTT. Its protein product is CASSPYQGEKLFF.

This clonotype was observed at least ten times. The J gene is TRBJ1-1, the V gene TRBV5-1; a weak D match, TRBD1 (5 bases). V dropped 1 base and J dropped 8 bases, with 18 bases sitting between them. This CDR3 spans 15 amino acids. Germline assignment: CDR1 SGHRS and CDR2 YFSETQ. The CDR3 loop reads CASSLLGPHEGEAFF. In DNA, the CDR3 is TGCGCCAGCAGCTTGTTGGGGCCTCATGAGGGAGAAGCTTTCTTT. Complete variable domain (other parts from reference TRBV5-1 and TRBJ1-1): KAGVTQTPRYLIKTRGQQVTLSCSPISGHRSVSWYQQTPGQGLQFLFEYFSETQRNKGNFPGRFSGRQFSNSRSEMNVSTLELGDSALYLCASSLLGPHEGEAFFGQGTRLTVV.

This clonotype was detected many times. This chain uses TRBV10-3 with TRBJ2-1; 13 bases are shared with TRBD2. The CDR3 consists of 16 residues. J was trimmed by 9 bases and V by 5 bases; bases with no gene match: 10. Germline-derived CDR1 and CDR2 are ENHRY and SYGVKD. CDR3 coding DNA: TGTGCCATCAGTAGATCCGGGACTAGCGGGAAGTCTGAGCAGTTCTTC. Translated, it gives CAISRSGTSGKSEQFF.

In this sample, this clonotype turned up many times. The J gene is TRBJ1-6, the V gene TRBV5-6, with TRBD1 matching 9 bases. The CDR3 extends over 14 amino acids. Germline assignment: CDR1 SGHDT and CDR2 YYEEEE. V lost 4 bases and J lost 8; bases outside the gene matches: 4. The DNA of the CDR3 is TGTGCCAGCAGCAACCGGGACAGGGATTCACCCCTCCACTTT. Encoded protein: CASSNRDRDSPLHF.

In its sample, this clonotype was seen many times. The chain uses TRBV5-1 and TRBJ1-6; a possible D gene is TRBD1 (6 bases). V lost 0 bases and J lost 5, with 6 bases in between. The CDR3 has 14 residues. Looked up from germline, CDR1 is SGHRS and CDR2 is YFSETQ. DNA for the CDR3: TGCGCCAGCAGCTTGGGACAGGATAATTCACCCCTCCACTTT. Translated: CASSLGQDNSPLHF.

This clonotype was recorded at least ten times. The chain combines TRBV3-1 with TRBJ2-1; D assignment may be TRBD1 or TRBD2 (5 bases each). The CDR3 spans 14 residues. Germline CDR1 is LGHDT and CDR2 is YNNKEL (reference sequence). Trimming removed 7 bases from V and 8 bases from J, with 18 bases in between. The CDR3 reads CASKGEQARDEQFF. CDR3 nucleotides: TGTGCCAGCAAAGGGGAGCAGGCGAGGGATGAGCAGTTCTTC.

This clonotype has ten or more counts. The V call is TRBV29-1, the J call TRBJ2-7, with 7 bases fitting TRBD2. Germline CDR1 and CDR2: SQVTM and ANQGSEA. This CDR3 is built from 14 residues. The V gene end was trimmed by 2 bases and the J gene end by 0 bases; junction bases not matched to a gene: 4. DNA of the CDR3: TGCAGCGTTGAACTAGCGGATTCCTCCTACGAGCAGTACTTC. This translates into CSVELADSSYEQYF.

In its sample, this clonotype was seen many times. V is TRBV7-2 and J is TRBJ2-5, with 9 nucleotides matching TRBD2. Germline-derived CDR1 and CDR2 are SGHTA and FQGNSA. The CDR3 extends over 18 amino acids. V shed 1 base, J shed 3 bases, and the junction held 12 bases outside the gene matches. The CDR3 sequence is CASSLEVMLAGLKETQYF. Written as DNA, the CDR3 is TGTGCCAGCAGCTTAGAAGTGATGCTAGCGGGACTGAAAGAGACCCAGTACTTC. The variable domain in full, with the rest retrieved from reference TRBV7-2 and TRBJ2-5, is GAGVSQSPSNKVTEKGKDVELRCDPISGHTALYWYRQSLGQGLEFLIYFQGNSAPDKSGLPSDRFSAERTGGSVSTLTIQRTQQEDSAVYLCASSLEVMLAGLKETQYFGPGTRLLVL.

In this sample, this clonotype turned up many times. The rearrangement uses TRBV7-2 and TRBJ2-5; D is perhaps TRBD1 (6 bases). V shed 5 bases and J shed 7 bases, with 17 bases lying between them. This CDR3 spans 14 amino acids. CDR1 and CDR2 (germline): SGHTA, FQGNSA. The CDR3 DNA reads TGTGCCAGCAGCCGAGGACAGCGGCCACGGACCCAGTACTTC. Residues: CASSRGQRPRTQYF.

This clonotype occurred many times. The rearrangement joins TRBV15 to TRBJ2-3; D possibly corresponds to TRBD1 (6 bases). CDR3 length equals 12 residues. CDR1 and CDR2 from the germline V gene are LNHNV and YYDKDF (reference sequence). Trimming pared 5 bases from V and 6 bases from J, leaving 9 bases between. For the CDR3, the DNA is TGTGCCACCAGCGTCCAGGGGGATACGCAGTATTTT. Translation gives CATSVQGDTQYF.

This clonotype has a count of ten or more. This sequence joins TRBV30 and TRBJ1-4; D gene ambiguous. This CDR3 is 12 amino acids long. Germline lookup yields CDR1 GTSNPN and CDR2 SVGIG (reference sequence). V lost 0 bases to trimming and J lost 13 bases, with 12 bases between them. For the CDR3, the DNA is TGTGCCTGGAGTGTACGGGGAGGTAGACTGTTTTTT. This translates into CAWSVRGGRLFF.

This clonotype was counted at least ten times. The V and J genes are TRBV27 and TRBJ2-4; D remains unclear. CDR3 size: 13 residues. The V end lost 4 bases, the J end lost 15 bases, and 19 bases lay between the germline ends. The germline CDR1 and CDR2 sequences are MNHEY and SMNVEV (reference sequence). CDR3 in amino acids: CASSSLEGLPSYF. CDR3 nucleotide sequence: TGTGCCAGCAGTTCCTTGGAAGGGCTTCCTTCGTACTTC.

This clonotype was recorded many times. The genes are TRBV30 and TRBJ1-4; the D is unclear. The CDR3 sequence is 11 residues long. Trimming removed 0 bases from V and 4 bases from J, with 0 bases in between. CDR1 GTSNPN and CDR2 SVGIG come from the germline V gene (reference sequence). CDR3 amino acids: CAWSVNEKLFF. The CDR3, as DNA: TGTGCCTGGAGTGTTAATGAAAAACTGTTTTTT.

This clonotype came up many times. The chain uses TRBV5-6 and TRBJ2-5, with D perhaps matching TRBD1 (6 bases). The CDR3 consists of 13 residues. The V end lost 3 bases, the J end lost 5 bases, and 11 bases lay between the germline ends. The germline V gene has CDR1 SGHDT and CDR2 YYEEEE. The CDR3 sequence: CASSSQGYETQYF. Here the CDR3 DNA reads TGTGCCAGCAGCTCCCAGGGGTACGAGACCCAGTACTTC.

This clonotype was picked up many times. This chain connects TRBV5-6 to TRBJ1-1, with TRBD1 matching 7 bases. CDR3 length equals 15 residues. V was clipped by 0 bases and J by 6 bases; unmatched bases: 8. Per germline, CDR1 SGHDT and CDR2 YYEEEE. The CDR3 region is CASSLGGTGEPEAFF. CDR3 nucleotides: TGTGCCAGCAGCTTGGGGGGTACAGGGGAGCCTGAAGCTTTCTTT.

This clonotype has ten or more counts. The V and J genes are TRBV20-1 and TRBJ2-7; 14 bases agree with TRBD2. The V segment lost 5 bases and the J segment 4 bases; nucleotides outside the gene matches: 7. CDR3 length equals 15 residues. The germline CDR1 and CDR2 sequences are DFQATT and SNEGSKA (reference sequence). CDR3 amino acids: CSARGLAGERYEQYF. DNA for the CDR3: TGCAGTGCTCGGGGACTAGCGGGAGAGAGGTACGAGCAGTACTTC.

This clonotype was recorded many times. This chain links TRBV7-8 with TRBJ2-1, with 9 bases fitting TRBD1. With 0 bases clipped from V and 5 bases from J, the junction kept 8 bases outside the gene matches. The germline V gene encodes CDR1 SGHVS and CDR2 FQNEAQ. The CDR3 consists of 17 residues. The chain's CDR3 is CASSLAVTGGEDNEQFF. The CDR3 DNA is TGTGCCAGCAGCTTAGCGGTGACAGGGGGGGAAGACAATGAGCAGTTCTTC.

This clonotype occurred many times. J is TRBJ2-1 and V is TRBV29-1; 7 nucleotides line up with TRBD2. Germline trimming cut 4 bases from V and 0 bases from J; bases unmatched to any gene: 6. The germline V gene encodes CDR1 SQVTM and CDR2 ANQGSEA. The CDR3 spans 15 residues. The CDR3 coding sequence is TGCAGCGTTGGTAAGGGCGGGAGCTCCTACAATGAGCAGTTCTTC. Translated, it gives CSVGKGGSSYNEQFF.

This clonotype was counted at least ten times. V is TRBV27 and J is TRBJ2-1, with unresolved D. V lost 6 bases and J lost 0, with 9 bases in between. The CDR3 length is 14 residues. CDR1 and CDR2 from the germline V gene are MNHEY and SMNVEV (reference sequence). The CDR3 here is CASRTTGSYNEQFF. CDR3 in DNA: TGTGCCAGCAGGACGACTGGCTCCTACAATGAGCAGTTCTTC.

This clonotype was seen many times. The chain has TRBV20-1 and TRBJ2-1; D possibly corresponds to TRBD2 (6 bases). Germline CDR1 is DFQATT and CDR2 is SNEGSKA (reference sequence). V was cut by 6 bases and J by 3 bases, with 18 bases left in between. The CDR3 runs to 15 residues. The CDR3 loop is CSAVRDGTYYNEQFF. Here the CDR3 DNA reads TGCAGTGCGGTCCGAGACGGGACTTACTACAATGAGCAGTTCTTC.

This clonotype was picked up many times. The V and J genes are TRBV18 and TRBJ2-7, with 10 bases fitting TRBD1. J was trimmed by 6 bases and V by 5 bases; bases with no gene match: 7. Germline values: CDR1 KGHSH, CDR2 LQKENI. The CDR3 length is 14 residues. CDR3 coding DNA: TGTGCCAGCTCATCCGGGACAGGGGCTGCCGAGCAGTACTTC. Translating gives CASSSGTGAAEQYF.